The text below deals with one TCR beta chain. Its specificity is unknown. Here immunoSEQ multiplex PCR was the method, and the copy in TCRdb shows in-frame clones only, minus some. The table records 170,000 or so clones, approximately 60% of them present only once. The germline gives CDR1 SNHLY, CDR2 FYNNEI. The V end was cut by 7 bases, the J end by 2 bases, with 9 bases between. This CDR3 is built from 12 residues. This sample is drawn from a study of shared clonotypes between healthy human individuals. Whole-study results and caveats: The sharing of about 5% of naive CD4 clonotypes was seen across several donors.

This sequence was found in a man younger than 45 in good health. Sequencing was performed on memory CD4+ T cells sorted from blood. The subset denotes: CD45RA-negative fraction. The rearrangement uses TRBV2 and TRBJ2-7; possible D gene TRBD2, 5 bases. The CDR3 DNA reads TGTGCCAGCAATCGGGATCCCTACGAGCAGTACTTC. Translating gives CASNRDPYEQYF.